The 11 T cell receptor beta chains below come from one sample, sequenced in a study of cytomegalovirus exposure and HLA in healthy donors. Both 60 Vbeta primers and 13 Jbeta primers went into the PCR. Measured with immunoSEQ multiplex PCR; TCRdb has only the in-frame clones, and not every one. The sample lists approximately 100,000 clones, about 80% occurring once. The sample taken for sequencing was PBMCs. These receptors were obtained from a woman aged 35 to 49 in good health and CMV-seronegative.

This chain joins TRBV19 and TRBJ1-5, with D possibly TRBD1 on 6 matching bases. Germline V lookup: CDR1 LNHDA, CDR2 SQIVND (reference sequence). The V end was cut by 3 bases, the J end by 3 bases, with 18 bases between. The CDR3 is made up of 17 amino acids. CDR3 coding DNA: TGTGCCAGTAGTATCCAGGGAGGGGGGCCCTTCAATCAGCCCCAGCATTTT. Translating gives CASSIQGGGPFNQPQHF. Drawing the rest from reference TRBV19 and TRBJ1-5, the complete variable domain is DGGITQSPKYLFRKEGQNVTLSCEQNLNHDAMYWYRQDPGQGLRLIYYSQIVNDFQKGDIAEGYSVSREKKESFPLTVTSAQKNPTAFYLCASSIQGGGPFNQPQHFGDGTRLSIL.

The V call is TRBV28, the J call TRBJ1-4, with D tentatively TRBD1 (6 bases). Between the trimmed V and J ends, which lost 4 bases and 6 bases, there was a span of 18 bases. This CDR3 is 16 amino acids long. Looked up from germline, CDR1 is MDHEN and CDR2 is SYDVKM. The CDR3 DNA is TGTGCCAGCAGTTACCCTCGGACAGTTTGGGATGAAAAACTGTTTTTT. Protein sequence: CASSYPRTVWDEKLFF.

The chain couples TRBV28 to TRBJ2-3; the match to TRBD2 covers 7 bases. The CDR3 consists of 19 residues. The germline CDR1 and CDR2 sequences are MDHEN and SYDVKM. The ends lost 4 bases at V and 4 bases at J; junction bases unmatched: 20. Here the CDR3 reads CASSSPWASGKVSADTQYF. CDR3 DNA: TGTGCCAGCAGTTCTCCTTGGGCTAGCGGAAAGGTTAGCGCAGATACGCAGTATTTT.

The chain recombines TRBV19 with TRBJ1-1, with 8 bases matching TRBD1. The CDR3 covers 13 residues. After removal of 7 bases from V and 10 bases from J, the junction contained 11 bases not matched to a gene. CDR1 is LNHDA and CDR2 is SQIVND in the germline V gene (reference sequence). The CDR3 loop is CASTSGQGWAAFF. CDR3 nucleotide sequence: TGTGCCAGTACCAGCGGACAGGGATGGGCAGCTTTCTTT.

This chain uses TRBV4-1 with TRBJ2-7; a weak D match, TRBD1 (6 bases). The V end was cut by 1 base, the J end by 3 bases, with 13 bases between. The length of the CDR3 is 15 residues. CDR1 and CDR2 from the germline V gene are MGHRA and YSYEKL. Here the CDR3 reads CASSQVTQGYYEQYF. CDR3 in DNA: TGCGCCAGCAGCCAAGTCACACAGGGCTACTACGAGCAGTACTTC.

V usage is TRBV4-2 and J usage is TRBJ2-3; D remains ambiguous. Germline V lookup: CDR1 LGHNA, CDR2 YNFKEQ. Trimming left V 1 base short and J 4 bases short, with 9 bases between. The CDR3 loop spans 14 amino acids. Here the CDR3 reads CASSQVGDSDTQYF. The DNA for the CDR3 is TGTGCCAGCAGCCAAGTCGGAGACTCAGATACGCAGTATTTT.

The V and J genes are TRBV7-9 and TRBJ2-7; 9 positions match TRBD1. The trim removed 6 bases at V and 5 bases at J, leaving 8 bases unmatched. The CDR3 is 14 amino acids. The germline CDR1 and CDR2 sequences are SEHNR and FQNEAQ (reference sequence). The CDR3 bases are TGTGCCAGCAGGAGGGACAGGGAGACAGACGAGCAGTACTTC. Translated, it gives CASRRDRETDEQYF.

The genes are TRBV28 and TRBJ2-7; 7 bases are shared with TRBD2. Germline trimming cut 4 bases from V and 0 bases from J; bases unmatched to any gene: 6. This CDR3 region has 15 residues. CDR1 MDHEN and CDR2 SYDVKM come from the germline V gene. The CDR3 nucleotides read TGTGCCAGCAGTTCCCCCTGGGGGGGCTCCTACGAGCAGTACTTC. This gives the protein CASSSPWGGSYEQYF.

This chain connects TRBV11-3 to TRBJ2-5; 7 nucleotides match TRBD2. The J call may be incorrect, as the DNA end agrees better with TRBJ2-7. Germline values: CDR1 SGHNT, CDR2 YENEEA. CDR3 length equals 14 residues. The CDR3 coding sequence is TGTGCCAGCAGCTCCCTAGCGGATCCCTACGAGCAGTACTTC. Translation: CASSSLADPYEQYF.

V gene TRBV9 combines with J gene TRBJ2-5; 7 bases fit TRBD1. Trimming cost V 3 bases and J 4 bases; bases outside gene matches: 6. The CDR3 runs 14 residues. Germline V gives CDR1 SGDLS, CDR2 YYNGEE. The CDR3, as DNA: TGTGCCAGCAGCGCGACAGGGTTCGGAGAGACCCAGTACTTC. Amino acid sequence: CASSATGFGETQYF.

The V call is TRBV11-1, the J call TRBJ1-1; TRBD1 is a possible D gene (6 bases). Germline V gene sequence: CDR1 SGHAT, CDR2 FQDESV (reference sequence). Trimming pared 2 bases from V and 3 bases from J, leaving 16 bases between. The CDR3 is 16 amino acids. Written as DNA, the CDR3 is TGTGCCAGCAGCTTAACCATGGGGGGGCGGGACACTGAAGCTTTCTTT. Its protein is CASSLTMGGRDTEAFF.